Presented here are 21 T cell receptor beta chains from one specimen sequenced in a study of graft-versus-host responses after intestinal transplantation. Repertoires were generated with immunoSEQ multiplex PCR, while TCRdb's copy carries only in-frame clones and drops some. Among over 100,000 clones listed, 90% to 95% were seen once. Their target antigens are unknown. The sequences come from unstimulated CD4+ T cells sorted from spleen or lymph node cells, collected before intestinal transplant. Every receptor here comes from a human donor who received an intestinal transplant.

The V gene is TRBV2, the J gene TRBJ1-3; D is undetermined. Germline values: CDR1 SNHLY, CDR2 FYNNEI. The CDR3 runs 15 residues. Trimming stripped 5 bases from V and 0 bases from J, with 11 bases between. CDR3 loop: CASSPGRNSGNTIYF. Written as DNA, the CDR3 is TGTGCCAGCAGTCCGGGCAGGAACTCTGGAAACACCATATATTTT. The full variable domain, rest sourced from reference TRBV2 and TRBJ1-3, is EPEVTQTPSHQVTQMGQEVILRCVPISNHLYFYWYRQILGQKVEFLVSFYNNEISEKSEIFDDQFSVERPDGSNFTLKIRSTKLEDSAMYFCASSPGRNSGNTIYFGEGSWLTVV.

This chain's CDR3 is CAWSLLPDRTEAFF. The CDR3 nucleotides read TGTGCCTGGAGTCTTCTCCCTGACCGCACTGAAGCTTTCTTT. The rearrangement joins TRBV30 to TRBJ1-1, with D unclear. The CDR3 loop spans 14 amino acids. CDR1 GTSNPN and CDR2 SVGIG come from the germline V gene (reference sequence). V lost 2 bases to trimming and J lost 4 bases, with 14 bases between them.

The chain has TRBV28 and TRBJ1-1; D is unclear. The CDR3 contains 15 residues. Germline assignment: CDR1 MDHEN and CDR2 SYDVKM. Trimming shortened V by 5 bases and J by 6 bases, and 19 bases separated the two germline ends. The CDR3 loop reads CASSPLKSGLAEAFF. The CDR3 DNA reads TGTGCCAGCAGTCCTCTTAAAAGCGGTTTAGCTGAAGCTTTCTTT.

This chain uses TRBV9 with TRBJ2-1; 8 nucleotides align to TRBD2. The CDR3 consists of 18 residues. With 3 bases clipped from V and 0 bases from J, the junction kept 11 bases outside the gene matches. Per the germline V gene, CDR1 is SGDLS and CDR2 is YYNGEE. The CDR3 DNA sequence: TGTGCCAGCAGCGCCCTTCCAGCGGGGGTGAGCTCCTACAATGAGCAGTTCTTC. It is translated as CASSALPAGVSSYNEQFF.

The chain combines TRBV27 with TRBJ2-1; 10 nucleotides match TRBD2. The germline CDR1 and CDR2 sequences are MNHEY and SMNVEV (reference sequence). The CDR3 is made up of 16 amino acids. V gave up 5 bases and J gave up 4 bases; unmatched junction bases: 8. CDR3 sequence: CASSPPLLAGYNEQFF. CDR3 DNA: TGTGCCAGCAGTCCCCCCCTACTAGCGGGGTACAATGAGCAGTTCTTC.

This sequence joins TRBV7-8 and TRBJ2-7; 8 bases align to TRBD2. J gave up 2 bases and V 3 bases, and 3 bases lay outside the gene matches. Germline-derived CDR1 and CDR2 are SGHVS and FQNEAQ. The CDR3 covers 14 residues. The CDR3 DNA reads TGTGCCAGCAGCTTTCGGGAGGGGACCTACGAGCAGTACTTC. Amino acid sequence: CASSFREGTYEQYF.

The CDR3 DNA sequence: TGTGCCACGGGGGCGACTAGCCCCCTATCCGAGCAGTACTTC. Translated, it gives CATGATSPLSEQYF. The J gene is TRBJ2-7, the V gene TRBV30; TRBD2 is a possible D gene (7 bases). The germline gives CDR1 GTSNPN, CDR2 SVGIG (reference sequence). The V end lost 8 bases, the J end lost 6 bases, and 23 bases lay between the germline ends. This CDR3 region has 14 residues.

This clone was found a few times. CDR3 nucleotide sequence: TGTGCCAGCAGCCCACGGGACTCTGACTACGAGCAGTACTTC. Translation gives CASSPRDSDYEQYF. The chain carries TRBV5-4 and TRBJ2-7, with D maybe TRBD2 (6 bases). The V gene lost 4 bases and the J gene lost 3 bases, with 14 bases spanning the gap. Germline CDR1 is SGHNT and CDR2 is YYREEE (reference sequence). This CDR3 has 14 amino acids.

The rearrangement links TRBV10-3 to TRBJ2-7, with 7 bases matching TRBD1. Trimming removed 10 bases from V and 0 bases from J; junction bases left unmatched: 9. The germline V gene has CDR1 ENHRY and CDR2 SYGVKD. CDR3 length: 14 residues. The CDR3 coding sequence is TGTGCCACCCAGTCGGGACAGACCTCCTACGAGCAGTACTTC. Translated, it gives CATQSGQTSYEQYF.

This chain connects TRBV25-1 to TRBJ1-2, with D perhaps TRBD1 (6 bases). Per the germline V gene, CDR1 is MGHDK and CDR2 is SYGVNS. The V end was cut by 3 bases, the J end by 10 bases, with 18 bases between. The CDR3 consists of 14 residues. Here the CDR3 reads CASSDGGTSDIYTF. The CDR3, as DNA: TGTGCCAGCAGTGACGGGGGGACATCAGATATCTACACCTTC.

V gene TRBV7-3 combines with J gene TRBJ1-1, with a tentative D call TRBD1 (5 bases). The germline CDR1 and CDR2 sequences are SGHTA and FQGTGA. Trimming took off 4 bases at V and 4 bases at J, with 10 bases between the two ends. The CDR3 extends over 13 amino acids. The CDR3 here is CASSSAGFTEAFF. In nucleotides, the CDR3 is TGTGCCAGCAGCTCTGCAGGGTTCACTGAAGCTTTCTTT.

The V and J genes are TRBV30 and TRBJ2-7; D may be TRBD2 (6 bases). This CDR3 spans 15 amino acids. Trimming removed 4 bases from V and 3 bases from J, with 19 bases in between. Germline CDR1 GTSNPN, CDR2 SVGIG (reference sequence). In DNA form, the CDR3 reads TGTGCCTGGAAGAGATGGGTGAACGGGAGCTACGAGCAGTACTTC. This encodes CAWKRWVNGSYEQYF.

This chain joins TRBV27 and TRBJ2-5, with D possibly matching TRBD2 (6 bases). The V gene lost 2 bases and the J gene lost 1 base, with 11 bases spanning the gap. The CDR3 sequence is 15 residues long. In germline, CDR1 is MNHEY, CDR2 SMNVEV (reference sequence). The CDR3: CASSLLGGAQETQYF. The CDR3 nucleotides read TGTGCCAGCAGTTTACTGGGGGGAGCCCAAGAGACCCAGTACTTC.

This chain links TRBV19 with TRBJ1-5; D is uncertain. Trimming shortened V by 4 bases and J by 3 bases, and 13 bases separated the two germline ends. Germline V gene sequence: CDR1 LNHDA, CDR2 SQIVND (reference sequence). The CDR3 extends over 15 amino acids. CDR3 DNA sequence: TGTGCCAGTAGTACTCTTGGGGTGTTCAATCAGCCCCAGCATTTT. This gives the protein CASSTLGVFNQPQHF.

The chain has TRBV7-3 and TRBJ2-3, with unresolved D. The CDR3 runs 12 residues. CDR1 and CDR2 from the germline V gene are SGHTA and FQGTGA. V gave up 3 bases and J gave up 6 bases, with 7 bases separating them. CDR3 DNA sequence: TGTGCCAGCAGCTTTTTGGGGGATACGCAGTATTTT. Protein product: CASSFLGDTQYF.

The chain combines TRBV5-1 with TRBJ2-3, with 7 bases matching TRBD2. J was trimmed by 0 bases and V by 0 bases; bases with no gene match: 4. The CDR3 consists of 16 residues. Germline values: CDR1 SGHRS, CDR2 YFSETQ. The CDR3 sequence is CASSLGASGSTDTQYF. The DNA of the CDR3 is TGCGCCAGCAGCTTGGGGGCTAGCGGTAGCACAGATACGCAGTATTTT.

The CDR3 sequence: CATSRALPTGWSGELFF. The CDR3 region has the DNA TGTGCCACCAGCAGAGCCCTGCCCACAGGGTGGTCCGGGGAGCTGTTTTTT. V is TRBV15 and J is TRBJ2-2; tentatively, D is TRBD1 (6 bases). Per the germline V gene, CDR1 is LNHNV and CDR2 is YYDKDF (reference sequence). Deletions cut 1 base from V and 6 bases from J, with 18 bases between. This CDR3 contains 17 residues.

The chain combines TRBV5-1 with TRBJ2-2; no definite D call. Trimming took 0 bases from V and 4 from J, leaving 10 bases between them. Per germline, CDR1 SGHRS and CDR2 YFSETQ. The CDR3 spans 15 residues. This CDR3 reads CASSLAWLGTGELFF. In DNA form, the CDR3 reads TGCGCCAGCAGCTTGGCTTGGTTGGGCACCGGGGAGCTGTTTTTT.

The CDR3 here is CASSYSRGETQYF. CDR3 DNA: TGTGCCAGCAGTTACTCCAGGGGAGAGACCCAGTACTTC. The chain couples TRBV6-6 to TRBJ2-5; D might be TRBD1 (6 bases). Germline V gene sequence: CDR1 MNHNY, CDR2 SVGAGI (reference sequence). V lost 0 bases and J lost 4, with 6 bases in between. The CDR3 spans 13 residues.

V usage is TRBV9 and J usage is TRBJ2-3, with no clear D. CDR3 length equals 16 residues. Trimming cost V 0 bases and J 2 bases, with 13 bases left between them. Per the germline V gene, CDR1 is SGDLS and CDR2 is YYNGEE. The CDR3 sequence: CASSVASTGSTDTQYF. The CDR3 nucleotides are TGTGCCAGCAGCGTAGCTTCGACCGGGTCCACAGATACGCAGTATTTT. The complete variable domain, with remaining parts taken from reference TRBV9 and TRBJ2-3, reads DSGVTQTPKHLITATGQRVTLRCSPRSGDLSVYWYQQSLDQGLQFLIQYYNGEERAKGNILERFSAQQFPDLHSELNLSSLELGDSALYFCASSVASTGSTDTQYFGPGTRLTVL.

This chain uses TRBV19 with TRBJ2-6; D gene uncertain. The germline V gene has CDR1 LNHDA and CDR2 SQIVND (reference sequence). V dropped 4 bases and J dropped 2 bases, with 6 bases sitting between them. The CDR3 is 14 amino acids. CDR3 in amino acids: CASSTLAGANVLTF. The CDR3 region has the DNA TGTGCCAGTAGTACCCTGGCTGGGGCCAACGTCCTGACTTTC. Filled out from reference TRBV19 and TRBJ2-6, the complete variable domain reads DGGITQSPKYLFRKEGQNVTLSCEQNLNHDAMYWYRQDPGQGLRLIYYSQIVNDFQKGDIAEGYSVSREKKESFPLTVTSAQKNPTAFYLCASSTLAGANVLTFGAGSRLTVL.